This T cell receptor beta chain was sequenced during a study of neoadjuvant anti-PD-1 for oral cavity cancer. Study results and caveats: Non-responders to neoadjuvant nivolumab had significantly more clonal PBMC T cells than responders.

Stated time point: after neoadjuvant nivolumab, at surgical resection. Stage II-IVA oral cavity squamous cell carcinoma was new and untreated by systemic or radiation therapy. Clones were read by immunoSEQ multiplex PCR, and TCRdb kept only the in-frame ones, dropping some. The data show thousands of clones, with around 75% seen just once and 3.5% to 5% held by the top ten. Regarding this clone: Its antigen remains unidentified.

This sample comprised PBMCs, obtained after nivolumab (anti-PD-1) treatment. This receptor was identified in a person aged 40 to 85 with oral cavity squamous cell carcinoma.

The CDR3 DNA is TGCAGCGGTATGTTATATTCGAGCAGCGGGGAGAATGGCTACACCTTC. It yields the protein CSGMLYSSSGENGYTF. This chain joins TRBV29-1 and TRBJ1-2, with D uncertain. Germline values: CDR1 SQVTM, CDR2 ANQGSEA. V lost 7 bases and J 6 bases, leaving 27 bases between the germline ends. The CDR3 runs to 16 residues. The whole variable domain, filled in from reference TRBV29-1 and TRBJ1-2, reads SAVISQKPSRDICQRGTSLTIQCQVDSQVTMMFWYRQQPGQSLTLIATANQGSEATYESGFVIDKFPISRPNLTFSTLTVSNMSPEDSSIYLCSGMLYSSSGENGYTFGSGTRLTVV.